This entry lists 21 T cell receptor beta chains sequenced from one sample in a study of Tregs in tolerant kidney transplant recipients. Related graft donors supplied nonmyeloablative bone marrow transplants, and mixed chimerism was transient. Profiling relied on immunoSEQ multiplex PCR, and the TCRdb table lists in-frame clones only, not all of them. The sample has tens of thousands of clones; more than 85% are singletons. Sample: CD4+ T cells from blood (PBMCs), taken 12 months after the transplant. All receptors derive from a human patient who received a combined kidney and bone marrow transplant. Some T cells may have originated in the graft donor.

Details on this clone: Its ends do not fully match the called genes, so a read error is possible. Different DNA sequences within this sample yield the same CDR3. The V call is TRBV27, the J call TRBJ1-6; no definite D call. The CDR3 runs to 15 residues. Looked up from germline, CDR1 is MNHEY and CDR2 is SMNVEV (reference sequence). CDR3 sequence: CASSPSAVYNSPLHF. In nucleotides, the CDR3 is TGTGCCAGCAGTCCAAGCGCAGTTTATAATTCCCCCCTCCACTTT.

This clone was detected only once. This chain uses TRBV9 with TRBJ1-6; TRBD1 matches at 7 bases. Germline values: CDR1 SGDLS, CDR2 YYNGEE. The V and J ends lost 4 bases and 9 bases, in that order; junction bases with no gene match: 4. CDR3 length: 13 residues. The CDR3 spells CASSPTGVSPLHF. The CDR3 nucleotides read TGTGCCAGCAGCCCTACAGGGGTTTCACCCCTCCACTTT.

The rearrangement links TRBV4-3 to TRBJ2-3; tentatively, D is TRBD2 (5 bases). The V end lost 2 bases, the J end lost 3 bases, and 6 bases lay between the germline ends. Germline CDR1 is LGHNA and CDR2 is YSLEER. The CDR3 length is 13 residues. CDR3 residues: CASSQWETDTQYF. DNA for the CDR3: TGCGCCAGCAGCCAATGGGAGACAGATACGCAGTATTTT.

The gene calls are TRBV6-4 and TRBJ2-3; 7 nucleotides agree with TRBD1. In germline, CDR1 is MRHNA, CDR2 SNTAGT. Trimming took 2 bases from V and 6 from J; bases not matched to a gene: 5. The CDR3 has 14 amino acids. CDR3 protein: CASSDTTGQDTQYF. The CDR3 DNA sequence: TGTGCCAGCAGTGACACAACGGGACAGGATACGCAGTATTTT.

The rearrangement uses TRBV5-4 and TRBJ1-4; D not resolved. CDR3 length: 15 amino acids. V was cut by 2 bases and J by 4 bases, with 12 bases left in between. Germline V gene lookup returns CDR1 SGHNT and CDR2 YYREEE (reference sequence). CDR3: CASSFKPDSNEKLFF. The CDR3 DNA follows: TGTGCCAGCAGCTTTAAGCCCGATAGTAATGAAAAACTGTTTTTT.

DNA for the CDR3: TGTGCCAGCGTGAACCGGGACAGGGGTTATGAAAAACTGTTTTTT. This encodes CASVNRDRGYEKLFF. J is TRBJ1-4 and V is TRBV6-1; 10 positions match TRBD1. Trimming cost V 8 bases and J 6 bases; bases outside gene matches: 9. Germline CDR1 MNHNS, CDR2 SASEGT. This CDR3 comprises 15 residues.

The DNA for the CDR3 is TGTGCCAGCTGTGGAGCGGGAGACAATGAGCAGTTCTTC. This gives the protein CASCGAGDNEQFF. The gene calls are TRBV27 and TRBJ2-1; TRBD2 matches 8 bases. The CDR3 contains 13 residues. Germline assignment: CDR1 MNHEY and CDR2 SMNVEV (reference sequence). V shed 8 bases and J 5 bases; nucleotides not matched to a gene: 5.

The chain carries TRBV30 and TRBJ1-1; D might be TRBD1 (6 bases). Germline V lookup: CDR1 GTSNPN, CDR2 SVGIG (reference sequence). The CDR3 totals 12 residues. Trimming cost V 2 bases and J 11 bases, with 15 bases left between them. The CDR3 reads CAWSTWSQGAFF. The CDR3, as DNA: TGTGCCTGGAGTACCTGGTCGCAGGGGGCTTTCTTT.

The chain recombines TRBV7-2 with TRBJ2-7; 7 bases match TRBD2. There are 13 residues in the CDR3. Germline CDR1 and CDR2: SGHTA and FQGNSA. V shed 5 bases, J shed 6 bases, and the junction held 7 bases outside the gene matches. In DNA, the CDR3 is TGTGCCAGCAGCCTCGGGAGGACCGGCGAGCAGTACTTC. It codes for CASSLGRTGEQYF.

Written as DNA, the CDR3 is TGCGCCAGCAGCCAGTCCGTAAACTATCGCTCTGGAAACACCATATATTTT. It codes for CASSQSVNYRSGNTIYF. The rearrangement uses TRBV4-3 and TRBJ1-3; D call uncertain. Germline loops: CDR1 LGHNA, CDR2 YSLEER. Trimming took 3 bases from V and 0 from J, leaving 15 bases between them. This CDR3 has 17 amino acids.

V is TRBV6-1 and J is TRBJ1-2; D gene ambiguous. CDR3 size: 15 residues. From germline, CDR1 is MNHNS and CDR2 SASEGT. Trimming pared 4 bases from V and 2 bases from J, leaving 14 bases between. CDR3 sequence (DNA): TGTGCCAGCAGTGTGGGAGGGATTCCCAACTATGGCTACACCTTC. Protein sequence: CASSVGGIPNYGYTF.

The J gene is TRBJ2-5, the V gene TRBV11-3; 11 bases are shared with TRBD2. From germline, CDR1 is SGHNT and CDR2 YENEEA. This CDR3 spans 17 amino acids. The V gene end was trimmed by 4 bases and the J gene end by 0 bases; junction bases not matched to a gene: 7. DNA of the CDR3: TGTGCCAGCAGCTACACCTGGGGACTAGCGGACCAAGAGACCCAGTACTTC. Residues: CASSYTWGLADQETQYF.

V and J are TRBV30 and TRBJ2-6, with 9 bases fitting TRBD1. Trimming took 4 bases from V and 1 from J; bases not matched to a gene: 5. The CDR3 loop spans 16 amino acids. CDR1 and CDR2 (germline): GTSNPN, SVGIG (reference sequence). The DNA for the CDR3 is TGTGCCTGGAACCGGGACAGGGCGTCTGGGGCCAACGTCCTGACTTTC. Residues: CAWNRDRASGANVLTF. The variable domain in full, completed from reference TRBV30 and TRBJ2-6, reads SQTIHQWPATLVQPVGSPLSLECTVEGTSNPNLYWYRQAAGRGLQLLFYSVGIGQISSEVPQNLSASRPQDRQFILSSKKLLLSDSGFYLCAWNRDRASGANVLTFGAGSRLTVL.

The chain recombines TRBV7-4 with TRBJ2-5; D gene unclear. V was trimmed by 4 bases and J by 7 bases, leaving 19 bases between them. The CDR3 extends over 15 amino acids. Germline CDR1 and CDR2: SGHVT and SQSDAQ. The CDR3 is CASSCTPGPEGTQYF. The CDR3 nucleotides read TGTGCCAGCAGCTGTACCCCGGGTCCCGAAGGGACCCAGTACTTC.

The chain is built from TRBV7-3 and TRBJ2-5, with 15 bases fitting TRBD2. Trimming took 4 bases from V and 4 from J; bases not matched to a gene: 1. This CDR3 is built from 15 residues. Per the germline V gene, CDR1 is SGHTA and CDR2 is FQGTGA. The CDR3 is CASSSGLAGGETQYF. The DNA for the CDR3 is TGTGCCAGCAGCTCGGGACTAGCGGGAGGAGAGACCCAGTACTTC.

V is TRBV29-1 and J is TRBJ1-1, with TRBD1 matching over 7 bases. After removal of 7 bases from V and 1 base from J, the junction contained 6 bases not matched to a gene. The CDR3 has 13 amino acids. Germline values: CDR1 SQVTM, CDR2 ANQGSEA. The CDR3 nucleotides are TGCAGCGCCACAGAGGGGGCGAACACTGAAGCTTTCTTT. Residues: CSATEGANTEAFF. The variable domain in full, with the rest retrieved from reference TRBV29-1 and TRBJ1-1, is SAVISQKPSRDICQRGTSLTIQCQVDSQVTMMFWYRQQPGQSLTLIATANQGSEATYESGFVIDKFPISRPNLTFSTLTVSNMSPEDSSIYLCSATEGANTEAFFGQGTRLTVV.

This clone was picked up a small number of times. The chain recombines TRBV18 with TRBJ2-1; D might be TRBD2 (5 bases). CDR3 size: 12 residues. Germline CDR1 is KGHSH and CDR2 is LQKENI. The germline V and J ends were trimmed by 3 bases and 10 bases, with 10 bases remaining between them. This CDR3 is CASSPAGEEQFF. The CDR3 nucleotides are TGTGCCAGCTCACCGGCGGGTGAGGAGCAGTTCTTC.

The V and J genes are TRBV7-3 and TRBJ1-1, with D perhaps matching TRBD1 (6 bases). Looked up from germline, CDR1 is SGHTA and CDR2 is FQGTGA. The CDR3 sequence is 15 residues long. Trimming left V 2 bases short and J 4 bases short, with 14 bases between. CDR3 sequence (DNA): TGTGCCAGCAGCTTACTATTCCTAGGGGGCACTGAAGCTTTCTTT. Residues: CASSLLFLGGTEAFF.

CDR3 sequence reads: CASSPWRGQSEAFF. In DNA form, the CDR3 reads TGTGCCAGCAGCCCCTGGCGGGGGCAGTCTGAAGCTTTCTTT. The chain couples TRBV6-5 to TRBJ1-1; tentatively, D is TRBD1 (6 bases). Germline loops: CDR1 MNHEY, CDR2 SVGAGI. V lost 6 bases, J lost 6 bases, and 17 bases lay in between. The CDR3 runs 14 residues.

This clone was counted a single time. The V and J genes are TRBV19 and TRBJ1-5; a possible D gene is TRBD1 (6 bases). In germline, CDR1 is LNHDA, CDR2 SQIVND (reference sequence). The V and J ends lost 4 bases and 9 bases respectively, with 13 bases between them. The CDR3 sequence is 13 residues long. In DNA, the CDR3 is TGTGCCAGTAGTAGTAGACAGGTTCCGCCCCAGCATTTT. It translates to CASSSRQVPPQHF.

A single count supports this clone. The chain employs TRBV6-5 and TRBJ2-5; D is possibly TRBD2 (6 bases). The V end lost 4 bases, the J end lost 0 bases, and 15 bases lay between the germline ends. Looked up from germline, CDR1 is MNHEY and CDR2 is SVGAGI. This CDR3 has 16 residues. This CDR3 reads CASSSTGTLYQETQYF. The CDR3 DNA follows: TGTGCCAGCAGTTCTACCGGGACTTTGTACCAAGAGACCCAGTACTTC.